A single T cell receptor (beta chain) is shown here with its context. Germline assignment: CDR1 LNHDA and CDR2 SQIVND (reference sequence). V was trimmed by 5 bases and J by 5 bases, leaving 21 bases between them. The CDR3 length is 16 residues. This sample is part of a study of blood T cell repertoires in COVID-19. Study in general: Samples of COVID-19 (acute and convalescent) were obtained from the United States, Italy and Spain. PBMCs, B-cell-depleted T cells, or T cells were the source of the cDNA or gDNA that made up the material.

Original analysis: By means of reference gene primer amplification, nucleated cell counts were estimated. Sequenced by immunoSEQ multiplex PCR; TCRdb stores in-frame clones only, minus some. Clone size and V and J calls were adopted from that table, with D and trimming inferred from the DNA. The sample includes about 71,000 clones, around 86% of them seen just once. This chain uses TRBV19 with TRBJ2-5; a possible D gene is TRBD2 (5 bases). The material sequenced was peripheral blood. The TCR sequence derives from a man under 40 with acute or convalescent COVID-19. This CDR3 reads CASSLRPVSRGETQYF. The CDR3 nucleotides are TGTGCCAGTAGTCTCCGCCCGGTGTCCCGAGGGGAGACCCAGTACTTC.